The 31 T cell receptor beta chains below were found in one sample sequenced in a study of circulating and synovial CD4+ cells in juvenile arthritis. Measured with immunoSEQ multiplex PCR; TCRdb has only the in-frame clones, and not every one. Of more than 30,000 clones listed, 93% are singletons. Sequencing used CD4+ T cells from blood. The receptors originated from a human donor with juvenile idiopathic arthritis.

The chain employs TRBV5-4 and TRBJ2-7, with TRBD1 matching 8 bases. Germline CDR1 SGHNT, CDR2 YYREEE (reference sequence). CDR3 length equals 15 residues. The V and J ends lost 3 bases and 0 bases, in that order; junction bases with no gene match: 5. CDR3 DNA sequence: TGTGCCAGCAGCTCCCGGGACAGGAGCTCCTACGAGCAGTACTTC. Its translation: CASSSRDRSSYEQYF. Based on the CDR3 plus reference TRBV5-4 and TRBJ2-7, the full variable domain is ETGVTQSPTHLIKTRGQQVTLRCSSQSGHNTVSWYQQALGQGPQFIFQYYREEENGRGNFPPRFSGLQFPNYSSELNVNALELDDSALYLCASSSRDRSSYEQYFGPGTRLTVT.

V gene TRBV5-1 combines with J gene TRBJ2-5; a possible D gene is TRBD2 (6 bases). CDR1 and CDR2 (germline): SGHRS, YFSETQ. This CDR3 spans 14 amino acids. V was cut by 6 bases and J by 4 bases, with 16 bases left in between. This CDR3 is CASTAGTEGETQYF. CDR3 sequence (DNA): TGCGCCAGCACTGCCGGGACTGAGGGAGAGACCCAGTACTTC.

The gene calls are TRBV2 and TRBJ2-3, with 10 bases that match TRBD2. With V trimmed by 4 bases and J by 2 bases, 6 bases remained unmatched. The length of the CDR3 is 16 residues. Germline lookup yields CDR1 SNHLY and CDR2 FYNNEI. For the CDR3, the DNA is TGTGCCAGCAGTGGAGGACTAGCGGATTCCACAGATACGCAGTATTTT. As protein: CASSGGLADSTDTQYF. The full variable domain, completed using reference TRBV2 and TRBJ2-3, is EPEVTQTPSHQVTQMGQEVILRCVPISNHLYFYWYRQILGQKVEFLVSFYNNEISEKSEIFDDQFSVERPDGSNFTLKIRSTKLEDSAMYFCASSGGLADSTDTQYFGPGTRLTVL.

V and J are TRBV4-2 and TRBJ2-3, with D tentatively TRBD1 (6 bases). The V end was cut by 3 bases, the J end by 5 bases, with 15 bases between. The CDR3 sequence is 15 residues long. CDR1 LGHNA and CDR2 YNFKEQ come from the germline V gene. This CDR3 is CASSQLQGRGDTQYF. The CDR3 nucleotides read TGTGCCAGCAGCCAGCTACAGGGACGAGGAGATACGCAGTATTTT.

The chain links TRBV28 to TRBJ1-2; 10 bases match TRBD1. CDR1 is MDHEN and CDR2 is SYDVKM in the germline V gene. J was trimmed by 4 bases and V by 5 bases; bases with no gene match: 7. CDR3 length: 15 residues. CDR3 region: CASSGPGTGVYGYTF. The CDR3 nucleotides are TGTGCCAGCAGTGGCCCCGGGACAGGGGTCTATGGCTACACCTTC.

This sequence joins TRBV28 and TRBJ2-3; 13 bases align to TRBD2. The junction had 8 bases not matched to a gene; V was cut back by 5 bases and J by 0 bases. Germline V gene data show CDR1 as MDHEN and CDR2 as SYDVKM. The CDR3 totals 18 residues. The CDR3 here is CASSLGTSGTWSTDTQYF. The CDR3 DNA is TGTGCCAGCAGTCTCGGGACTAGCGGGACCTGGAGCACAGATACGCAGTATTTT.

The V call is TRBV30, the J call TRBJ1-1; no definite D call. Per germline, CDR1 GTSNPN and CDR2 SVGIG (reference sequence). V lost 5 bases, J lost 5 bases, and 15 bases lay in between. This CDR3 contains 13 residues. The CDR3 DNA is TGTGCCTGGGGGGTGGGAGGGAGAACTGAAGCTTTCTTT. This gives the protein CAWGVGGRTEAFF.

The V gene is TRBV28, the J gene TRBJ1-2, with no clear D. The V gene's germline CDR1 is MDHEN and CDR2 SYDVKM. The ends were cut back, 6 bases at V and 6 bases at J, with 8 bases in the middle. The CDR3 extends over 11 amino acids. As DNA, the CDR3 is TGTGCCAGCAGAAGATTAGATGGCTACACCTTC. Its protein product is CASRRLDGYTF.

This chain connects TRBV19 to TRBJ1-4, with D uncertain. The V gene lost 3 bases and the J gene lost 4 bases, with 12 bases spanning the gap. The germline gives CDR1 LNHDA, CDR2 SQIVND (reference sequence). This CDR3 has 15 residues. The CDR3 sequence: CASSMEGTINEKLFF. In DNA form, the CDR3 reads TGTGCCAGTAGTATGGAGGGCACCATTAATGAAAAACTGTTTTTT.

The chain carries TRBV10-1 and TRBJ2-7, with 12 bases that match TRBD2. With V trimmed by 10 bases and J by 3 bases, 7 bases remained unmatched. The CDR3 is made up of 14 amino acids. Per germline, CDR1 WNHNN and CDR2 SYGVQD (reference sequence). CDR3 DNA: TGCGCCACCTCTTTACTAGCGGGAGGCTACGAGCAGTACTTC. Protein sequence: CATSLLAGGYEQYF.

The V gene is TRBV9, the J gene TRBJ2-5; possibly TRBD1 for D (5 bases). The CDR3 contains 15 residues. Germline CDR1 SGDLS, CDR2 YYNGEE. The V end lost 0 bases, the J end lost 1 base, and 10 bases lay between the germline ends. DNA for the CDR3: TGTGCCAGCAGCGTAGGCCAGGGTGTCCAAGAGACCCAGTACTTC. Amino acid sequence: CASSVGQGVQETQYF. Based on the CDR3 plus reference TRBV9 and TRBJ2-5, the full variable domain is DSGVTQTPKHLITATGQRVTLRCSPRSGDLSVYWYQQSLDQGLQFLIQYYNGEERAKGNILERFSAQQFPDLHSELNLSSLELGDSALYFCASSVGQGVQETQYFGPGTRLLVL.

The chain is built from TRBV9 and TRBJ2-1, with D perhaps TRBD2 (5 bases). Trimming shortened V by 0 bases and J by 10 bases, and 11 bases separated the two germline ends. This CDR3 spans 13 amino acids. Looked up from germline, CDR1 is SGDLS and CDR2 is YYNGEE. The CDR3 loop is CASSVGLGSEQFF. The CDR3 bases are TGTGCCAGCAGCGTAGGTCTAGGGAGCGAGCAGTTCTTC.

The CDR3 DNA reads TGTGCCAGCAGAACGGGACAGGGGAACTACGAGCAGTACTTC. Translated, it gives CASRTGQGNYEQYF. The V and J genes are TRBV6-5 and TRBJ2-7, with 10 bases aligning to TRBD1. The CDR3 sequence is 14 residues long. V shed 6 bases and J 3 bases; nucleotides not matched to a gene: 5. From germline, CDR1 is MNHEY and CDR2 SVGAGI.

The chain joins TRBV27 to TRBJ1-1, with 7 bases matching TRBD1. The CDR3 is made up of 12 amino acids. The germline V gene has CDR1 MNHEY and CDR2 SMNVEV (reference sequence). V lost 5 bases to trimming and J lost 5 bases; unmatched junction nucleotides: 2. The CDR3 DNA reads TGTGCCAGCAGTGACAGGGATACTGAAGCTTTCTTT. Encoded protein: CASSDRDTEAFF.

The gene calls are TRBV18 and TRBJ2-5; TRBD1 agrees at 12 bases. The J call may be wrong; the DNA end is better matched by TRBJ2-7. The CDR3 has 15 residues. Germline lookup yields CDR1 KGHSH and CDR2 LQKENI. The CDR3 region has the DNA TGTGCCAGCTCACCTTGGGACAGGGGGCGCCACGAGCAGTACTTC. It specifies CASSPWDRGRHEQYF.

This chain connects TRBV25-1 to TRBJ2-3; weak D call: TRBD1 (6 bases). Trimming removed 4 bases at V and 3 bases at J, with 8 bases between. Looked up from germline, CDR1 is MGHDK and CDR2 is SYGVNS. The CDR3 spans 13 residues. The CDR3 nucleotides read TGTGCCAGCAGTGTGAGGGGGACAGATACGCAGTATTTT. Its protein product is CASSVRGTDTQYF. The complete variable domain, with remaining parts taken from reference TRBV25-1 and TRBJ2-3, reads EADIYQTPRYLVIGTGKKITLECSQTMGHDKMYWYQQDPGMELHLIHYSYGVNSTEKGDLSSESTVSRIRTEHFPLTLESARPSHTSQYLCASSVRGTDTQYFGPGTRLTVL.

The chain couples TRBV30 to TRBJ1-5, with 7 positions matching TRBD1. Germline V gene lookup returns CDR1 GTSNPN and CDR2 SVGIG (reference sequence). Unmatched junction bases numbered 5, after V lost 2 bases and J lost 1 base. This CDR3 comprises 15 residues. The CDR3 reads CAWSLSGGSNQPQHF. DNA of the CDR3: TGTGCCTGGAGTCTTTCAGGGGGAAGCAATCAGCCCCAGCATTTT.

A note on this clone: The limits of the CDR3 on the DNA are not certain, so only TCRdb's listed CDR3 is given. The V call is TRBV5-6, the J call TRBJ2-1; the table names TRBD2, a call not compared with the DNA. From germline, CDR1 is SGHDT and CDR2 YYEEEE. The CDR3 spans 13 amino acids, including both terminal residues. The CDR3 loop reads CASSLVLVAGGIF.

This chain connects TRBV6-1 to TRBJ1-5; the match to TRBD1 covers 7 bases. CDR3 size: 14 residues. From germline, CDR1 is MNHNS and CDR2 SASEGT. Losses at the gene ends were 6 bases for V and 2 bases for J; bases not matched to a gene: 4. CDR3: CASSDREGNQPQHF. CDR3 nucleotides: TGTGCCAGCAGCGACAGGGAGGGCAATCAGCCCCAGCATTTT.

CDR3 loop: CASSLNLAGGRDTQYF. The CDR3 nucleotides read TGTGCCAGCAGCTTAAATCTAGCGGGAGGCCGGGATACGCAGTATTTT. This chain connects TRBV7-3 to TRBJ2-3; 11 bases fit TRBD2. The CDR3 contains 16 residues. V lost 1 base, J lost 6 bases, and 6 bases stayed unmatched. The germline CDR1 and CDR2 sequences are SGHTA and FQGTGA.

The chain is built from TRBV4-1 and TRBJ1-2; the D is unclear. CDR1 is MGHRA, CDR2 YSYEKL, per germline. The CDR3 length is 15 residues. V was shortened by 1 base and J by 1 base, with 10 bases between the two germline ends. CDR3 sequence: CASSQGQTLNYGYTF. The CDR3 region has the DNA TGCGCCAGCAGCCAAGGTCAAACTCTTAACTATGGCTACACCTTC.

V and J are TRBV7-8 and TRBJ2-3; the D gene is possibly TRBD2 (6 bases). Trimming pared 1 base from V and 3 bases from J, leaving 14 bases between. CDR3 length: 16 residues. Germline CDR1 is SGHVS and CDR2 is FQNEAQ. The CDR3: CASSLVTGLPTDTQYF. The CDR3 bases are TGTGCCAGCAGCTTAGTGACGGGACTGCCTACAGATACGCAGTATTTT.

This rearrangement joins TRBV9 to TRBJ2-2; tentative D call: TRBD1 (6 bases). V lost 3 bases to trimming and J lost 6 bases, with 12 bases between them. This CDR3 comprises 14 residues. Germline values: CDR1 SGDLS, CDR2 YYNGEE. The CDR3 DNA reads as TGTGCCAGCAGCGATGTTGCAGGGGCCGGGGAGCTGTTTTTT. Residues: CASSDVAGAGELFF. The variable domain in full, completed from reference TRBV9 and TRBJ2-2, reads DSGVTQTPKHLITATGQRVTLRCSPRSGDLSVYWYQQSLDQGLQFLIQYYNGEERAKGNILERFSAQQFPDLHSELNLSSLELGDSALYFCASSDVAGAGELFFGEGSRLTVL.

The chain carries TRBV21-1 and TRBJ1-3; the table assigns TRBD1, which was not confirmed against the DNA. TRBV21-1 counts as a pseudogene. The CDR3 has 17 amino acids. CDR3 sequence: CASSKGPGPVTRNTIYF. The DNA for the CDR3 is TGTGCCAGCAGCAAAGGTCCAGGCCCAGTCACAAGAAACACCATATATTTT.

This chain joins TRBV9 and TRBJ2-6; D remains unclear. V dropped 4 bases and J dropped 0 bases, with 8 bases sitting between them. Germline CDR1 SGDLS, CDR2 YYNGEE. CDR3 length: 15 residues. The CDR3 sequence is CASSSGGSGANVLTF. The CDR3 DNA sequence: TGTGCCAGCAGCTCGGGTGGCTCTGGGGCCAACGTCCTGACTTTC.

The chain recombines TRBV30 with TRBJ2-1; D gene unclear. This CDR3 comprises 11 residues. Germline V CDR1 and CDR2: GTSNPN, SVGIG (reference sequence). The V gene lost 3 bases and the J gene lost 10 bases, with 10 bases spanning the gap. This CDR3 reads CAWSASREQFF. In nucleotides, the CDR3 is TGTGCCTGGAGCGCCTCGAGGGAGCAGTTCTTC.

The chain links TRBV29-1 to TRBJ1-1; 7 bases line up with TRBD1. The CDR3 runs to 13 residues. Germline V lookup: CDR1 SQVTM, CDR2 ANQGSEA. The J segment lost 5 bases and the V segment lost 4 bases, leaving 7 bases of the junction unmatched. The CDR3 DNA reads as TGCAGCGTTGGTGACAGGGTTCTGACTGAAGCTTTCTTT. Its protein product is CSVGDRVLTEAFF. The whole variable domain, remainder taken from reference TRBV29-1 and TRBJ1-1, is SAVISQKPSRDICQRGTSLTIQCQVDSQVTMMFWYRQQPGQSLTLIATANQGSEATYESGFVIDKFPISRPNLTFSTLTVSNMSPEDSSIYLCSVGDRVLTEAFFGQGTRLTVV.

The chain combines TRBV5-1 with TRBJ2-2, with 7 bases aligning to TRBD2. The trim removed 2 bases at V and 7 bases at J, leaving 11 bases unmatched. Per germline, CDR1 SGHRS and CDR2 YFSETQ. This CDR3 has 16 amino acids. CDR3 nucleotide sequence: TGCGCCAGCAGCTTCTCGATCAGCGGGACCGGCGGGGAGCTGTTTTTT. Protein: CASSFSISGTGGELFF. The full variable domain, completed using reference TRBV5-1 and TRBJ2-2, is KAGVTQTPRYLIKTRGQQVTLSCSPISGHRSVSWYQQTPGQGLQFLFEYFSETQRNKGNFPGRFSGRQFSNSRSEMNVSTLELGDSALYLCASSFSISGTGGELFFGEGSRLTVL.

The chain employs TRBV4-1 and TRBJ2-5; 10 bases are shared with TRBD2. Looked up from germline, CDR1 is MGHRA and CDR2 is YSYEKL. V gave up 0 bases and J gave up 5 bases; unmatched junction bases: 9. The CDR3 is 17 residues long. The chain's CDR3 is CASSQEGPSGRGETQYF. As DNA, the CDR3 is TGCGCCAGCAGCCAAGAGGGCCCTAGCGGGAGAGGTGAGACCCAGTACTTC.

The CDR3, as DNA: TGCGCCAGCAGCTTTGGGACTAGCGGGTTCCAAGAGACCCAGTACTTC. This encodes CASSFGTSGFQETQYF. V and J are TRBV5-1 and TRBJ2-5, with 12 nucleotides matching TRBD2. Germline loops: CDR1 SGHRS, CDR2 YFSETQ. This CDR3 has 16 residues. The V segment lost 2 bases and the J segment 1 base; nucleotides outside the gene matches: 3.

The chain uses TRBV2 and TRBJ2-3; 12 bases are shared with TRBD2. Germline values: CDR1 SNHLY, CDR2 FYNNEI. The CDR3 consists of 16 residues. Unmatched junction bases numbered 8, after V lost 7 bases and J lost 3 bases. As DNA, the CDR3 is TGTGCCAGCAAGAGTGGACTAGCGGGGAATACAGATACGCAGTATTTT. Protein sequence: CASKSGLAGNTDTQYF. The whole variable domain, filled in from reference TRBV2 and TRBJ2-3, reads EPEVTQTPSHQVTQMGQEVILRCVPISNHLYFYWYRQILGQKVEFLVSFYNNEISEKSEIFDDQFSVERPDGSNFTLKIRSTKLEDSAMYFCASKSGLAGNTDTQYFGPGTRLTVL.